This T cell receptor (beta chain) was obtained from a study of blood T cell repertoires in COVID-19 (dated by TCRdb to the early 2020s). As for the study more broadly: The collaborator samples originated in the United States, Italy and Spain and spanned the acute and convalescent phases of COVID-19. The prospective study material was composed of cDNA or gDNA derived from T cells, B-cell-depleted T cells, or PBMCs. The dataset comprised deeply sampled blood TCRbeta repertoires from subjects exposed to, actively infected with, or recovered from COVID-19. The repertoires were released in a freely available public database intended as a resource for research on the immune response to SARS-CoV-2. The samples were drawn from the first 160 participants of the ongoing ImmuneRACE study and from 1,254 subjects provided by 6 global collaborators. The sample metadata nearly always contained a de-identified subject ID, COVID-19 status, age in years and sex. Where available, HLA class I and class II types were taken from metadata supplied by the sample provider and were not determined by assay-based typing. What the work shows at the level of the full study, not this receptor alone: How much clinical and demographic metadata was included differed by source and by participant, and the metadata was provided uncurated.

TCRbeta CDR3 regions were amplified from genomic DNA by means of the immunoSEQ Assay, a bias-controlled multiplex PCR. The authors processed their data as follows. Nucleated cell counts per sample were estimated from amplification of reference gene primers within the assay. To quantify the absolute abundance of each unique TCRbeta CDR3 rearrangement, sequence reads were collapsed and filtered. For each sample, productive Simpson clonality was calculated by taking the square root of Simpson's diversity index across productive rearrangements. The clones in this table, taken by TCRdb from immuneACCESS, are in-frame only. Not every clone is retained; where verified, under half of the shortfall comes from an unresolved V gene, and the cause of the rest is unknown. The V and J calls and the clone size are those of that table, but D and trimming were determined from the DNA. This sample gives roughly 210,000 clones in total; about 87% of them show up just once. The top ten hold less than 2% of the sample.

A remark on this clone: What this receptor recognizes is not known. The input lacks base qualities; no much larger clone sits a single base away.

V trim: 3 bases; J trim: 5 bases; unmatched bases: 3. The CDR3 starts with the cysteine, ends with the phenylalanine, and has 14 residues. The read is trimmed to its CDR3 DNA, 42 bases read in frame from base 1. The germline V gene provides CDR1 KGHSH and CDR2 LQKENI. Each collaborating institution followed its own protocols to collect whole blood in K2EDTA tubes. For TCRbeta analysis, collaborator samples were shipped as frozen whole blood, as isolated PBMCs, or as DNA extracted from either sample type. Sample: peripheral blood. This TCR was sampled from a man between 65 and 85 years old with acute or convalescent COVID-19. This receptor chain uses TRBV18 and TRBJ1-5; the central 8 bases match TRBD1. CDR3 region: CASSPTGVDQPQHF. The DNA sequence is as follows: TGTGCCAGCTCACCGACAGGGGTAGATCAGCCCCAGCATTTT.